This T cell receptor beta chain emerged from a study of blood T cell repertoires in COVID-19. Study-wide background: Sources were T cells, B-cell-depleted T cells, or PBMCs; the material itself was cDNA or gDNA.

How the authors handled the data: Amplifying reference gene primers gave estimates of nucleated cell counts. The table came from immunoSEQ multiplex PCR; TCRdb's copy has only in-frame clones and leaves some out. Clone size and the V and J calls come from that table; the DNA yielded D and trimming. This table has tens of thousands of clones, 75% to 90% appearing once. CDR3 length: 16 amino acids. Germline CDR1 DFQATT, CDR2 SNEGSKA (reference sequence). V trimming: 3 bases; J trimming: 0 bases; junction bases outside the gene matches: 5. This TCR was sampled from a woman older than 75 with acute or convalescent COVID-19. V usage is TRBV20-1 and J usage is TRBJ2-3; 11 bases are shared with TRBD2. Input material: peripheral blood. The CDR3 DNA sequence: TGCAGTGCTAGTCCTAGCGGGGGGCGTAGCACAGATACGCAGTATTTT. It yields the protein CSASPSGGRSTDTQYF.